A selection of T cell receptor beta chains follows, all from one sample in a study of regulatory T cells in long-lasting Graves disease. TCRdb re-called the multiplex PCR reads with MiXCR, one entry per CDR3 protein. The sample has around 420,000 distinct CDR3 sequences, approximately 15% seen once; the top ten hold 7.8%. The sample was also reused in another study, on T cells in Graves' hyperthyroidism and ophthalmopathy.

The specimen comprised peripheral blood mononuclear cells (PBMCs), sampled at new diagnosis, from a patient treated with antithyroid drugs. These receptors were obtained from a woman aged 40 to 55 with Graves disease. The CDR3 runs from the conserved cysteine through the conserved F or W. A D gene is named only where the DNA matches it firmly. Some rows have no size entry. The others give once, few or many, or a class for an expanded clone.

j_call,clone_size,d_call,v_call,cdr3_nt,cdr3_aa
TRBJ1-1,many,TRBD1,TRBV5-4,TGTGCCAGCAGCTTGTCAGGGGGGGGAACTGAAGCTTTCTTT,CASSLSGGGTEAFF
TRBJ2-5,many,TRBD2,TRBV28,TGTGCCACCCAAGATCTAGCGGTCCAAGAGACCCAGTACTTC,CATQDLAVQETQYF
TRBJ2-6,few,.,TRBV9,TGTGCCAGCAGCGTAGAGGAAACAGTCTCTGGGGCCAACGTCCTGACTTTC,CASSVEETVSGANVLTF
TRBJ2-1,many,.,TRBV6-5,TGTGCCAGCAGTTACGGACTAACGTCAAATGAGCAGTTCTTC,CASSYGLTSNEQFF
TRBJ1-1,many,.,TRBV3-1,TGTGCCAGCAGCTTCGGGCTGATGAACACTGAAGCTTTCTTT,CASSFGLMNTEAFF
TRBJ1-4,many,.,TRBV29-1,TGCAGCGTCCAGGGTATGGGAGCTAATGAAAAACTGTTTTTT,CSVQGMGANEKLFF
TRBJ2-7,many,TRBD1,TRBV7-9,TGTGCCAGCAGCCCTCCGGGACAGAGCTACGAGCAGTACTTC,CASSPPGQSYEQYF
TRBJ2-2,few,.,TRBV18,TGTGCCAGCTCACTCCCCCCAACAAATTACACCGGGGAGCTGTTTTTT,CASSLPPTNYTGELFF
TRBJ2-3,many,.,TRBV11-2,TGTGCCAGCAGCCCAGTGCCTAGCACAGATACGCAGTATTTT,CASSPVPSTDTQYF
TRBJ1-4,many,TRBD1,TRBV27,TGTGCCAGCAGTTTATGGACAGGGGATGAAAAACTGTTTTTT,CASSLWTGDEKLFF
TRBJ1-1,many,.,TRBV29-1,TGCAGCGTTGTGGGGGCGGGTCACACTGAAGCTTTCTTT,CSVVGAGHTEAFF
TRBJ2-1,.,TRBD2,TRBV19,TGTGCCAGTAGTATAGATCCTAACCGCGGGAGTTGGGACAATGAGCAGTTCTTC,CASSIDPNRGSWDNEQFF
TRBJ2-7,.,TRBD2,TRBV19,TGTGCCAGTAGTCCAACTAGCGGGGGGAGCTCCTACGAGCAGTACTTC,CASSPTSGGSSYEQYF
TRBJ2-3,.,TRBD2,TRBV28,TGTGCCACCGTTAGTAGCGGGAGTACAGATACGCAGTATTTT,CATVSSGSTDTQYF
TRBJ2-7,many,.,TRBV6-5,TGTGCCAGCAGTTTGGGGGGAGGCAGAGAGCAGTACTTC,CASSLGGGREQYF
TRBJ2-1,many,.,TRBV9,TGTGCCAGCAGCGCCGGGTTTTCCTACAATGAGCAGTTCTTC,CASSAGFSYNEQFF
TRBJ1-2,.,.,TRBV25-1,TGTGCCAGCAGTGAATGGGCGATACAGGAGGATGGCTACACCTTC,CASSEWAIQEDGYTF
TRBJ1-2,many,TRBD1,TRBV7-9,TGTGCCAGCAGCTACTATGGGGGACAGGGGGCTTTTGGCTACACCTTC,CASSYYGGQGAFGYTF
TRBJ2-1,few,.,TRBV9,TGTGCCAGCAGCGTTTCTGATTCCTACAATGAGCAGTTCTTC,CASSVSDSYNEQFF
TRBJ2-7,many,TRBD1,TRBV15,TGTGCCACCAGCAGTCCCGCGGGGGGACAGGGGGACGAGCAGTACTTC,CATSSPAGGQGDEQYF
TRBJ2-7,few,TRBD2,TRBV20-1,TGCAGTGCTAGAGACGCAGGGACTAGCGGGAGTGGGTACGAGCAGTACTTC,CSARDAGTSGSGYEQYF
TRBJ2-3,.,.,TRBV7-6,TGTGCCAGCAGCCTAAGGTTATCGGGGGGCTCCACAGATACGCAGTATTTT,CASSLRLSGGSTDTQYF
TRBJ1-5,many,.,TRBV28,TGTGCCAGCAGTAGAGAAGGAGTTAATCAGCCCCAGCATTTT,CASSREGVNQPQHF
TRBJ2-2,.,TRBD1,TRBV9,TGTGCCAGCAGCGTGTTCCAGGGGGATACCGGGGAGCTGTTTTTT,CASSVFQGDTGELFF
TRBJ2-1,many,.,TRBV11-2,TGTGCCAGCAGCTTAGGGACAGTCTACAATGAGCAGTTCTTC,CASSLGTVYNEQFF
TRBJ2-3,many,TRBD2,TRBV6-2/TRBV6-3,TGTGCCAGCAGGAGGACTAGCGGGAGTTCAGCAGATACGCAGTATTTT,CASRRTSGSSADTQYF
TRBJ2-5,few,.,TRBV20-1,TGCAGCGCTAGAGGGCGGGACTCCCTGGTGGAGACGCAGTACTTC,CSARGRDSLVETQYF
TRBJ2-7,few,.,TRBV5-1,TGCGCCAGCAGCCCAGTGACTTATGCCGGCGAGCAGTACTTC,CASSPVTYAGEQYF